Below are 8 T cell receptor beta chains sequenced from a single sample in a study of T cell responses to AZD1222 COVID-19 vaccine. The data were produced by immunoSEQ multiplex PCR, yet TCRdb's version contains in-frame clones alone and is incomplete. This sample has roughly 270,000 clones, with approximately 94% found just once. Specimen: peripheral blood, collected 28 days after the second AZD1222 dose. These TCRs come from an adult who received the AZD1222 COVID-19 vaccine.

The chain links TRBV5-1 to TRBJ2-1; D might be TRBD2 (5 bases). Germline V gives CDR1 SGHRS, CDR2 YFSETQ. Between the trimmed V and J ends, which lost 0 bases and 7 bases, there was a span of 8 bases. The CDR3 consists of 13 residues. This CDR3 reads CASSLDGVNEQFF. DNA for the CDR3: TGCGCCAGCAGCTTGGACGGGGTTAATGAGCAGTTCTTC.

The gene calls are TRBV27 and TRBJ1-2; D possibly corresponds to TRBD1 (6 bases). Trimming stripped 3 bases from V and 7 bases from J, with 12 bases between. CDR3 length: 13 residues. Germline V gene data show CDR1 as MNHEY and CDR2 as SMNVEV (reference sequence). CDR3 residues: CASSFRGGGGYTF. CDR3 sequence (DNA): TGTGCCAGCAGTTTTAGGGGGGGCGGTGGCTACACCTTC.

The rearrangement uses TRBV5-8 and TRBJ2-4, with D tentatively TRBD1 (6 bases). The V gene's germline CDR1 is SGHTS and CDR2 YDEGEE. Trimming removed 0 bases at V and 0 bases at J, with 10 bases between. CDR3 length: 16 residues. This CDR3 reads CASSLAGGRAKNIQYF. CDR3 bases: TGTGCCAGCAGCTTGGCTGGGGGCAGAGCCAAAAACATTCAGTACTTC.

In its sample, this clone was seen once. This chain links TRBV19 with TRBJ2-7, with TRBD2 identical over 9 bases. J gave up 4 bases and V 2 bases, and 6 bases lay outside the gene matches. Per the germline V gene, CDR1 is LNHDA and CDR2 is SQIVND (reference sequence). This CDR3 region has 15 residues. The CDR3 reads CASSIIAGEGYEQYF. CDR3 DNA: TGTGCCAGTAGTATAATAGCGGGAGAAGGTTACGAGCAGTACTTC. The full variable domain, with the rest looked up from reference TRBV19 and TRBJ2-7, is DGGITQSPKYLFRKEGQNVTLSCEQNLNHDAMYWYRQDPGQGLRLIYYSQIVNDFQKGDIAEGYSVSREKKESFPLTVTSAQKNPTAFYLCASSIIAGEGYEQYFGPGTRLTVT.

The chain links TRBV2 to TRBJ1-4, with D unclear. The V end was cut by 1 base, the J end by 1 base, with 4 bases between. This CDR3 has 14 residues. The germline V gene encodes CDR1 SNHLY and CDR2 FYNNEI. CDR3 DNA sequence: TGTGCCAGCAGTGAAGGGGTAACTAATGAAAAACTGTTTTTT. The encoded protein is CASSEGVTNEKLFF. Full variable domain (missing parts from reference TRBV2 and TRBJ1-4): EPEVTQTPSHQVTQMGQEVILRCVPISNHLYFYWYRQILGQKVEFLVSFYNNEISEKSEIFDDQFSVERPDGSNFTLKIRSTKLEDSAMYFCASSEGVTNEKLFFGSGTQLSVL.

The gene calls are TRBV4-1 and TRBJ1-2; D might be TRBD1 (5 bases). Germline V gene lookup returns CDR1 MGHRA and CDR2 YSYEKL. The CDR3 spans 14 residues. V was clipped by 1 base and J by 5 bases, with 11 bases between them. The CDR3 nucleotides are TGCGCCAGCAGCCAAGTCGGGGACGGTTATGGCTACACCTTC. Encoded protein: CASSQVGDGYGYTF.

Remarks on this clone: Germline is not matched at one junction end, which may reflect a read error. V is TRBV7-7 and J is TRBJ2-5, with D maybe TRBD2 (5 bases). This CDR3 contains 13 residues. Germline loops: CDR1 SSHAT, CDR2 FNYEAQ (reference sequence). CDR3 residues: CASSPRVGETQYF. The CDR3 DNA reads TGTGCTAGCAGCCCGAGGGTCGGTGAGACCCAGTACTTC.

The CDR3 region is CASSLGGRSYEQYF. The CDR3 DNA sequence: TGTGCCAGCAGCTTAGGGGGTCGGTCCTACGAGCAGTACTTC. V gene TRBV11-2 combines with J gene TRBJ2-7; no clear D gene. V lost 1 base and J 1 base, leaving 8 bases between the germline ends. The CDR3 loop spans 14 amino acids. Germline values: CDR1 SGHAT, CDR2 FQNNGV.